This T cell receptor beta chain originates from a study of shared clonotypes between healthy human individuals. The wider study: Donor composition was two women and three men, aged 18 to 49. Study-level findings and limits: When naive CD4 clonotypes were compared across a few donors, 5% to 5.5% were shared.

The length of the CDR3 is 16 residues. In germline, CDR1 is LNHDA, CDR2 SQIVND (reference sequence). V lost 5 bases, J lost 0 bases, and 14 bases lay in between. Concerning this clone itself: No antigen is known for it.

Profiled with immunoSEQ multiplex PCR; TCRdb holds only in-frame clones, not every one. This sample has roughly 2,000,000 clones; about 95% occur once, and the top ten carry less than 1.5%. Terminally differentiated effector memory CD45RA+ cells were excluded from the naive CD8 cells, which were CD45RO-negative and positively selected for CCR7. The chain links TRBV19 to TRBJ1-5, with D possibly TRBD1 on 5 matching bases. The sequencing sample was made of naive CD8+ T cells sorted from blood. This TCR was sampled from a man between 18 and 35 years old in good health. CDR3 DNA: TGTGCCAGTAGTGACCCGACAGAGTATAGCAATCAGCCCCAGCATTTT. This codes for CASSDPTEYSNQPQHF.